This passage covers 16 T cell receptor beta chains from one sample sequenced in a study of cytomegalovirus exposure and HLA in healthy donors. Primers for the PCR totalled 60 Vbeta and 13 Jbeta. Some clones are missing from TCRdb's copy, which holds only in-frame ones; the method was immunoSEQ multiplex PCR. The sample comprises 150,000 or so clones, roughly four fifths of which are singletons, and roughly 5.2% rests with the top ten. Sequencing used PBMCs. These receptors came from a woman younger than 35 in good health and CMV-seropositive.

This clone was recorded only once. The chain recombines TRBV7-9 with TRBJ1-1, with unresolved D. The CDR3 runs to 14 residues. CDR1 is SEHNR, CDR2 FQNEAQ, per germline (reference sequence). V lost 1 base and J 1 base, leaving 7 bases between the germline ends. Here the CDR3 DNA reads TGTGCCAGCAGCTTAGGACTGAAGAACACTGAAGCTTTCTTT. Its translation is CASSLGLKNTEAFF.

CDR3 loop: CASSQQGGDNSPLHF. The CDR3 region has the DNA TGTGCCAGCAGTCAACAGGGGGGTGATAATTCACCCCTCCACTTT. The V call is TRBV6-1, the J call TRBJ1-6; 8 bases align to TRBD1. V shed 5 bases, J shed 5 bases, and the junction held 5 bases outside the gene matches. The CDR3 totals 15 residues. The germline V gene encodes CDR1 MNHNS and CDR2 SASEGT.

V is TRBV10-3 and J is TRBJ1-5; a weak D match, TRBD1 (6 bases). Germline lookup yields CDR1 ENHRY and CDR2 SYGVKD. The V end was cut by 6 bases, the J end by 0 bases, with 12 bases between. The CDR3 length is 15 residues. This chain's CDR3 is CAIRDSLDSNQPQHF. The CDR3, as DNA: TGTGCCATCAGGGACAGTCTGGATAGCAATCAGCCCCAGCATTTT.

The rearrangement uses TRBV6-5 and TRBJ2-3; D is ambiguous. Trimming removed 4 bases at V and 2 bases at J, with 16 bases between. In germline, CDR1 is MNHEY, CDR2 SVGAGI. The CDR3 totals 16 residues. The CDR3 DNA follows: TGTGCCAGCAGTTCAGCCGACACGCAGGCCACAGATACGCAGTATTTT. This translates into CASSSADTQATDTQYF.

About this clone itself: An end of the junction does not agree with germline; a read error may underlie this. The chain combines TRBV7-8 with TRBJ1-1; TRBD1 matches at 11 bases. CDR3 length: 17 residues. Germline V gives CDR1 SGHVS, CDR2 FQNEAQ. CDR3 in DNA: TGTGCCAGCAGCTTAAGGACAGGGGGCGCAGGGACCACTGAATCTTTCTTT. It yields the protein CASSLRTGGAGTTESFF.

The chain combines TRBV10-3 with TRBJ1-5, with a tentative D call TRBD1 (6 bases). The CDR3 consists of 14 residues. V lost 3 bases to trimming and J lost 4 bases, with 10 bases between them. Germline V gene data show CDR1 as ENHRY and CDR2 as SYGVKD. The CDR3 protein is CAISDPDRNQPQHF. The CDR3 bases are TGTGCCATCAGTGACCCGGACAGAAATCAGCCCCAGCATTTT.

This clone occurred a few times. This chain links TRBV9 with TRBJ1-1; 8 bases match TRBD1. There are 13 residues in the CDR3. The germline CDR1 and CDR2 sequences are SGDLS and YYNGEE. Losses at the gene ends were 2 bases for V and 7 bases for J; bases not matched to a gene: 4. Here the CDR3 DNA reads TGTGCCAGCAGCGTGACAGGGGCCCATGAAGCTTTCTTT. This translates into CASSVTGAHEAFF. Filled out from reference TRBV9 and TRBJ1-1, the complete variable domain reads DSGVTQTPKHLITATGQRVTLRCSPRSGDLSVYWYQQSLDQGLQFLIQYYNGEERAKGNILERFSAQQFPDLHSELNLSSLELGDSALYFCASSVTGAHEAFFGQGTRLTVV.

CDR3 sequence: CASSPGPRGDTQYF. The CDR3 DNA reads as TGTGCCAGCAGCCCTGGCCCTCGGGGGGATACGCAGTATTTT. The chain couples TRBV11-2 to TRBJ2-3; D possibly corresponds to TRBD2 (6 bases). The germline gives CDR1 SGHAT, CDR2 FQNNGV. CDR3 length equals 14 residues. V was pared by 5 bases and J by 6 bases, with 15 bases between.

The chain uses TRBV11-2 and TRBJ2-7; 9 positions agree with TRBD1. There are 16 residues in the CDR3. Germline lookup yields CDR1 SGHAT and CDR2 FQNNGV. The V gene end was trimmed by 7 bases and the J gene end by 5 bases; junction bases not matched to a gene: 15. The DNA of the CDR3 is TGTGCCAGCATTGTTGGAACCGGGACAGGGATCGACGAGCAGTACTTC. Its protein product is CASIVGTGTGIDEQYF.

In its sample, this clone was seen once. The chain links TRBV4-2 to TRBJ1-6; TRBD1 matches 9 bases. CDR3 length: 17 amino acids. The V segment lost 5 bases and the J segment 10 bases; nucleotides outside the gene matches: 15. Germline V gene sequence: CDR1 LGHNA, CDR2 YNFKEQ. The CDR3 loop is CASSSQTGQGIGSPLHF. DNA of the CDR3: TGTGCCAGCAGCTCACAAACGGGACAGGGTATCGGATCACCCCTCCACTTT.

The gene calls are TRBV15 and TRBJ1-5, with 8 bases identical to TRBD1. V lost 0 bases and J lost 3; bases outside the gene matches: 25. This CDR3 is 23 amino acids long. The V gene's germline CDR1 is LNHNV and CDR2 YYDKDF (reference sequence). The CDR3 here is CATSREKAVLDRGLSPTNQPQHF. As DNA, the CDR3 is TGTGCCACCAGCAGAGAGAAGGCTGTGCTCGACAGGGGTTTGTCTCCGACCAATCAGCCCCAGCATTTT.

The CDR3 reads CSVHGPGTAINQPQHF. The CDR3 DNA sequence: TGCAGCGTTCATGGGCCGGGGACAGCCATCAATCAGCCCCAGCATTTT. The V and J genes are TRBV29-1 and TRBJ1-5; 7 bases map to TRBD1. Germline values: CDR1 SQVTM, CDR2 ANQGSEA. CDR3 length equals 16 residues. V trimming: 5 bases; J trimming: 3 bases; junction bases outside the gene matches: 13. Filled out from reference TRBV29-1 and TRBJ1-5, the complete variable domain reads SAVISQKPSRDICQRGTSLTIQCQVDSQVTMMFWYRQQPGQSLTLIATANQGSEATYESGFVIDKFPISRPNLTFSTLTVSNMSPEDSSIYLCSVHGPGTAINQPQHFGDGTRLSIL.

The J gene is TRBJ2-3, the V gene TRBV7-8; tentative D call: TRBD1 (5 bases). V lost 5 bases to trimming and J lost 2 bases, with 17 bases between them. CDR3 length equals 16 residues. Germline V lookup: CDR1 SGHVS, CDR2 FQNEAQ. CDR3 sequence: CASSHQGASDTDTQYF. The CDR3 DNA follows: TGTGCCAGCAGCCACCAAGGGGCTTCTGACACAGATACGCAGTATTTT.

The chain joins TRBV27 to TRBJ1-2, with D unclear. The germline V and J ends were trimmed by 3 bases and 3 bases, with 8 bases remaining between them. Germline CDR1 MNHEY, CDR2 SMNVEV (reference sequence). CDR3 length: 13 amino acids. The CDR3 DNA sequence: TGTGCCAGCAGTTTTTACAACGACTATGGCTACACCTTC. Its translation is CASSFYNDYGYTF.

The chain uses TRBV27 and TRBJ2-7; 8 nucleotides align to TRBD1. Per the germline V gene, CDR1 is MNHEY and CDR2 is SMNVEV (reference sequence). The ends lost 2 bases at V and 1 base at J; junction bases unmatched: 4. The CDR3 has 15 residues. Here the CDR3 reads CASSLRGDRSYEQYF. The DNA of the CDR3 is TGTGCCAGCAGTTTAAGGGGGGACAGGTCCTACGAGCAGTACTTC.

CDR3 DNA: TGCAGCGTTGTTTCCAGGGTTAGCTCCTACAATGAGCAGTTCTTC. It is translated as CSVVSRVSSYNEQFF. This chain uses TRBV29-1 with TRBJ2-1; perhaps TRBD1 as D (5 bases). V lost 4 bases to trimming and J lost 0 bases, with 13 bases between them. The V gene's germline CDR1 is SQVTM and CDR2 ANQGSEA. This CDR3 contains 15 residues.